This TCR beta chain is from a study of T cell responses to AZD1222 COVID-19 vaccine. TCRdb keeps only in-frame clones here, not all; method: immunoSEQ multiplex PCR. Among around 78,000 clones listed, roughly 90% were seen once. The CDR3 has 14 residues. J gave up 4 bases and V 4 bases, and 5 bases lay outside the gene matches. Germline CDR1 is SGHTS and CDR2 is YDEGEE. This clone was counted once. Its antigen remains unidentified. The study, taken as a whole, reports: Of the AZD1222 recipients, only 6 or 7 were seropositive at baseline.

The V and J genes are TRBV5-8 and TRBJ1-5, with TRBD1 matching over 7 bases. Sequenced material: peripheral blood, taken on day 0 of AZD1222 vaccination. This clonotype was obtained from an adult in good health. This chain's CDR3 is CASSRGTANQPQHF. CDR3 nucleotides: TGTGCCAGCAGCAGGGGGACAGCAAATCAGCCCCAGCATTTT.